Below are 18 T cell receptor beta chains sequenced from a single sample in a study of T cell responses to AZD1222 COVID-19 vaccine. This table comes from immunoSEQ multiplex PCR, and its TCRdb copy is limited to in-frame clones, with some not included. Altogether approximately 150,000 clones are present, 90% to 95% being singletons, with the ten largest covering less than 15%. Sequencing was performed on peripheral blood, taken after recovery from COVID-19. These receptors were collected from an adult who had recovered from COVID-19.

DNA of the CDR3: TGTGCCAGCAGCTTAGACAGGGGTGGAACAGATACGCAGTATTTT. Its translation is CASSLDRGGTDTQYF. The chain links TRBV11-2 to TRBJ2-3; a possible D gene is TRBD1 (6 bases). The CDR3 has 15 residues. Trimming cost V 0 bases and J 3 bases, with 10 bases left between them. Germline V CDR1 and CDR2: SGHAT, FQNNGV.

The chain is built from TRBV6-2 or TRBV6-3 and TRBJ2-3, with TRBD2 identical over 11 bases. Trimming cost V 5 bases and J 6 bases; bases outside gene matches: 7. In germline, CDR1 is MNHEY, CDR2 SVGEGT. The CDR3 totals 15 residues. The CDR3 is CASSTSPSGGDTQYF. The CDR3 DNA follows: TGTGCCAGCAGTACTTCCCCTAGCGGGGGGGATACGCAGTATTTT.

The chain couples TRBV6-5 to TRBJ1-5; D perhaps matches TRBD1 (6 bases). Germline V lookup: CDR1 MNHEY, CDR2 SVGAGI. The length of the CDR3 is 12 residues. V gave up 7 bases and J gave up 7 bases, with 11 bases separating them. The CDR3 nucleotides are TGTGCCAGCAAACAGGGAGGGCAGCCCCAGCATTTT. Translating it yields CASKQGGQPQHF.

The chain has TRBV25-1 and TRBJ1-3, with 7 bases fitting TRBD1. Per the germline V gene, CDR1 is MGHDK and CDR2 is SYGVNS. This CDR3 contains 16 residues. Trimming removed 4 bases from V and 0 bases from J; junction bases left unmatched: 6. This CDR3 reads CASSAWDRGSGNTIYF. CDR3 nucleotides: TGTGCCAGCAGTGCATGGGACAGAGGCTCTGGAAACACCATATATTTT.

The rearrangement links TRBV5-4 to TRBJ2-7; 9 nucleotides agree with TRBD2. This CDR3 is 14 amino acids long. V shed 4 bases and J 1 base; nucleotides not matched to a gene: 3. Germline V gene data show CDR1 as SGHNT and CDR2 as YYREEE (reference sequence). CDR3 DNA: TGTGCCAGCAGCCGAGCGGGAGGTTCCTACGAGCAGTACTTC. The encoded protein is CASSRAGGSYEQYF.

The CDR3 spells CASSLGYEAYEQYF. The DNA for the CDR3 is TGTGCCAGCAGTTTGGGGTATGAAGCCTACGAGCAGTACTTC. The chain employs TRBV27 and TRBJ2-7; D remains unclear. This CDR3 spans 14 amino acids. V was cut by 3 bases and J by 2 bases, with 11 bases left in between. Germline lookup yields CDR1 MNHEY and CDR2 SMNVEV (reference sequence).

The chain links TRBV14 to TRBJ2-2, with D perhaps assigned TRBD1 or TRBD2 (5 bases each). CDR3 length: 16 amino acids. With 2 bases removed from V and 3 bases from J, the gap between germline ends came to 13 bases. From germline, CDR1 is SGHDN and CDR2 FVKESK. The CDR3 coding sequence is TGTGCCAGCAGCCAAAGAGGGGTTGTGGACACCGGGGAGCTGTTTTTT. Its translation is CASSQRGVVDTGELFF.

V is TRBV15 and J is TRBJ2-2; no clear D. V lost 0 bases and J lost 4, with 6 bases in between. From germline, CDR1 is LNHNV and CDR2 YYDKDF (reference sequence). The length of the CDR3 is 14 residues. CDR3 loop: CATSREELTGELFF. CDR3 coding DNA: TGTGCCACCAGCAGAGAGGAGCTCACCGGGGAGCTGTTTTTT.

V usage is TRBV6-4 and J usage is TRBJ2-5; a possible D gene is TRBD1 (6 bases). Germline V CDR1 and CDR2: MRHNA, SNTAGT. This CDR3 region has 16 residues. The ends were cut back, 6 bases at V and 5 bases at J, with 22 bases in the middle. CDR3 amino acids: CASRTNIRGRMETQYF. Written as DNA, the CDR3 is TGTGCCAGCAGAACTAACATCAGGGGAAGGATGGAGACCCAGTACTTC.

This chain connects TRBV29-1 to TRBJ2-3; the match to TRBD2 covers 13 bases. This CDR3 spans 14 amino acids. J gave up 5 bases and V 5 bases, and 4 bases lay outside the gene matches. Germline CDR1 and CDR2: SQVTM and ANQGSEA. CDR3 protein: CSVTSGRALDTQYF. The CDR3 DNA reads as TGCAGCGTTACTAGCGGGAGGGCTCTAGATACGCAGTATTTT.

The CDR3 sequence: CASSTDIPRTDTQYF. CDR3 bases: TGCGCCAGCAGCACGGACATTCCGCGCACAGATACGCAGTATTTT. The V call is TRBV5-1, the J call TRBJ2-3, with D tentatively TRBD1 (5 bases). The germline CDR1 and CDR2 sequences are SGHRS and YFSETQ. Trimming cost V 4 bases and J 1 base, with 13 bases left between them. This CDR3 is built from 15 residues.

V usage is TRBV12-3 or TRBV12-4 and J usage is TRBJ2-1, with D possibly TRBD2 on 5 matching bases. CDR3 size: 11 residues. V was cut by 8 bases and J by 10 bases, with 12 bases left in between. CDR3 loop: CASSDGLEQFF. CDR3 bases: TGTGCCAGCTCGGACGGACTCGAGCAGTTCTTC.

CDR3 sequence: CATSRDRQQGNTIYF. Written as DNA, the CDR3 is TGTGCCACCAGCAGAGATAGGCAACAGGGGAACACCATATATTTT. The rearrangement joins TRBV15 to TRBJ1-3, with 7 bases identical to TRBD1. The CDR3 is 15 residues long. Germline V gene data show CDR1 as LNHNV and CDR2 as YYDKDF (reference sequence). Germline trimming cut 0 bases from V and 7 bases from J; bases unmatched to any gene: 6.

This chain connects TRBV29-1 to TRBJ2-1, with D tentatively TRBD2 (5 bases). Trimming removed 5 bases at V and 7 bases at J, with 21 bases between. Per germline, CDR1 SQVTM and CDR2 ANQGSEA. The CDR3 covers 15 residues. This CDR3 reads CSVLVSVTPGNEQFF. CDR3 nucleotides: TGCAGCGTTCTTGTTAGCGTTACCCCGGGGAATGAGCAGTTCTTC.

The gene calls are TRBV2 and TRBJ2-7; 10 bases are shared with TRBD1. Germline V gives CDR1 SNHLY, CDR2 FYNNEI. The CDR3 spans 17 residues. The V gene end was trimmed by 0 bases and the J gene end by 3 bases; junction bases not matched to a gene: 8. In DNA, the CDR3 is TGTGCCAGCAGTGAAGCGCCACCCTGGACAGGGGGCTACGAGCAGTACTTC. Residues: CASSEAPPWTGGYEQYF.

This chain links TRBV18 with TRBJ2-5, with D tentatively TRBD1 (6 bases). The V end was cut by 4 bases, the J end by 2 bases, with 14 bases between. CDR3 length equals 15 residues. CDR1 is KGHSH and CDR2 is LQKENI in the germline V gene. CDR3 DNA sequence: TGTGCCAGCTCACGACCAGGGGCCCTTCAAGAGACCCAGTACTTC. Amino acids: CASSRPGALQETQYF.

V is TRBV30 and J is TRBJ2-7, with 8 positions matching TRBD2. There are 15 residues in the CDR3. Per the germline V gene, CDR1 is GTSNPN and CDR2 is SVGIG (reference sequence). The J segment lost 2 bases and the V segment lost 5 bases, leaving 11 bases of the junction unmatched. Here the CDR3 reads CAWANGRGRTYEQYF. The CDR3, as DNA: TGTGCCTGGGCTAACGGGAGGGGAAGAACCTACGAGCAGTACTTC. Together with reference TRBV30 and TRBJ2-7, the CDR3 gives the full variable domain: SQTIHQWPATLVQPVGSPLSLECTVEGTSNPNLYWYRQAAGRGLQLLFYSVGIGQISSEVPQNLSASRPQDRQFILSSKKLLLSDSGFYLCAWANGRGRTYEQYFGPGTRLTVT.

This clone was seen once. CDR3 region: CASSSGQGRSGANVLTF. CDR3 DNA sequence: TGTGCCAGCAGCTCGGGACAGGGTCGCTCTGGGGCCAACGTCCTGACTTTC. The chain combines TRBV5-4 with TRBJ2-6; 9 bases fit TRBD1. CDR3 size: 17 residues. J was trimmed by 0 bases and V by 3 bases; bases with no gene match: 4. From germline, CDR1 is SGHNT and CDR2 YYREEE (reference sequence).